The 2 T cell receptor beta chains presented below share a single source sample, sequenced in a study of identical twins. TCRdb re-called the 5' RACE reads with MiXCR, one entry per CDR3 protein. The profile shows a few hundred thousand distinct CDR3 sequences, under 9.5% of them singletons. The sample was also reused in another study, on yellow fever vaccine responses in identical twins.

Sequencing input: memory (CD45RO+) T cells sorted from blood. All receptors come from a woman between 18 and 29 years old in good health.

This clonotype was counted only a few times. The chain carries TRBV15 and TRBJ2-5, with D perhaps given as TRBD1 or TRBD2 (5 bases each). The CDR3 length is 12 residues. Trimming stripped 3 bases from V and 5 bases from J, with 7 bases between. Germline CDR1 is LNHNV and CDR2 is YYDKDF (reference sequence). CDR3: CATSRGPETQYF. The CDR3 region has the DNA TGTGCCACCAGCAGGGGACCTGAGACCCAGTACTTC.

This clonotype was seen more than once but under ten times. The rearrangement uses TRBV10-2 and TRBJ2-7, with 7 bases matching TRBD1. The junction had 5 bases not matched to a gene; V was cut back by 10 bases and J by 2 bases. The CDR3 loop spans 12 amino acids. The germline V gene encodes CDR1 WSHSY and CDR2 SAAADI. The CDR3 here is CATRDSAYEQYV. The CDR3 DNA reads TGCGCCACCAGGGACAGCGCCTACGAGCAGTACGTC.